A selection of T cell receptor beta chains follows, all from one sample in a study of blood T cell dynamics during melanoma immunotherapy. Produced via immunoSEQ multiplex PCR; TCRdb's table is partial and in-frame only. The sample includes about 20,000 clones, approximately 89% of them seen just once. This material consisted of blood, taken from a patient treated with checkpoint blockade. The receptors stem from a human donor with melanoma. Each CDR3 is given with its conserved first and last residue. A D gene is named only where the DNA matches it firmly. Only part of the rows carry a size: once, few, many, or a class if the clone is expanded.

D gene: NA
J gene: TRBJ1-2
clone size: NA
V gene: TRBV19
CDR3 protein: CASSILRGAASYGYTF
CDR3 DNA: TGTGCCAGTAGTATATTAAGGGGCGCCGCCTCCTATGGCTACACCTTC

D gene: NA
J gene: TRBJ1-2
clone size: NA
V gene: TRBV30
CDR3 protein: CAWSVAQRNYGYTF
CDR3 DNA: TGTGCCTGGAGTGTGGCACAGCGTAACTATGGCTACACCTTC

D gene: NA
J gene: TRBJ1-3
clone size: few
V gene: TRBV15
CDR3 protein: CATSRGKLQVSGNTIYF
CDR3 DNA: TGTGCCACCAGCAGAGGGAAGCTACAAGTCTCTGGAAACACCATATATTTT

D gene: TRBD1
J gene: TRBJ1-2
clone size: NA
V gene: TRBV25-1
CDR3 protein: CASTPLGTGEGYTF
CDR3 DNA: TGTGCCAGCACCCCCCTCGGGACAGGGGAAGGCTACACCTTC

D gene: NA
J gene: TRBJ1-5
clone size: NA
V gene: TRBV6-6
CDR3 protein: CASSPRGVSNQPQHF
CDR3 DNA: TGTGCCAGCAGCCCCAGGGGAGTTAGCAATCAGCCCCAGCATTTT

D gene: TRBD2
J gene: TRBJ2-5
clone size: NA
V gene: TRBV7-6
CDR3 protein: CASSGLGRETQYF
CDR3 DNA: TGTGCCAGCAGCGGACTAGGAAGGGAGACCCAGTACTTC

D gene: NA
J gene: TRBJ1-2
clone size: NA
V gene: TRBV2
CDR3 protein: CASRETVPYGYTF
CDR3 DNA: TGTGCCAGCAGGGAGACAGTCCCCTATGGCTACACCTTC

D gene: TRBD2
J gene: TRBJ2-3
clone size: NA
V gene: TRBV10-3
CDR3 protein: CAIGTAGGTDTQYF
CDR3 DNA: TGTGCCATCGGCACAGCGGGAGGGACAGATACGCAGTATTTT

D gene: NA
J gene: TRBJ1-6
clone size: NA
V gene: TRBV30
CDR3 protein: CAWSVPLKGVRSPLHF
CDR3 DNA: TGTGCCTGGAGTGTACCTCTTAAAGGGGTTCGTTCACCCCTCCACTTT

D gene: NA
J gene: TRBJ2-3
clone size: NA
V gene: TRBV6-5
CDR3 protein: CASSYSGGLDTQYF
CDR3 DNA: TGTGCCAGCAGTTACTCAGGGGGGTTAGATACGCAGTATTTT

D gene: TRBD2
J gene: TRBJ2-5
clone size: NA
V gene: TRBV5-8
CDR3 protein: CASSPFGTSGGKETQYF
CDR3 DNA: TGTGCCAGCAGCCCCTTCGGGACTAGCGGGGGGAAAGAGACCCAGTACTTC

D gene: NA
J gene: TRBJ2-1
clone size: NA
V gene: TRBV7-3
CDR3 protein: CASSSDSLRGNEQFF
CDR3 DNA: TGTGCCAGCAGCTCCGACTCGCTCCGAGGAAATGAGCAGTTCTTC

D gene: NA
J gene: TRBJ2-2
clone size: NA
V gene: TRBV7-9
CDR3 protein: CASSLELPTGELFF
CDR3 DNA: TGTGCCAGCAGCTTGGAACTTCCGACCGGGGAGCTGTTTTTT

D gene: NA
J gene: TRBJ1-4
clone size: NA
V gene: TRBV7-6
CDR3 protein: CASSLVGRENEKLFF
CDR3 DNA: TGTGCCAGCAGCTTAGTGGGCAGGGAAAACGAAAAACTGTTTTTT

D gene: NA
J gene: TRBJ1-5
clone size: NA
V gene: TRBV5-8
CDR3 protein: CASSSRQAVSNQPQHF
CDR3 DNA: TGTGCCAGCAGCTCCCGACAGGCCGTTAGCAATCAGCCCCAGCATTTT

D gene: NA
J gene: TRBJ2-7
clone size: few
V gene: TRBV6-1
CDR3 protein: CASSEAGQPYSYEQYF
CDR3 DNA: TGTGCCAGCAGTGAAGCCGGACAGCCATACTCCTACGAGCAGTACTTC

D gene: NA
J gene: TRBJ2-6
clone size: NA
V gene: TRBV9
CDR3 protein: CASSVGTGRSGANVLTF
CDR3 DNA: TGTGCCAGCAGCGTGGGTACAGGGCGCTCTGGGGCCAACGTCCTGACTTTC

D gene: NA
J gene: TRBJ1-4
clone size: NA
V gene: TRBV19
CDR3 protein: CASSMGGALAEKLFF
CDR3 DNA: TGTGCCAGTAGTATGGGGGGGGCCCTCGCCGAAAAACTGTTTTTT

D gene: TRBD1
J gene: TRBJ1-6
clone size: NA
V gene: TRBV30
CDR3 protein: CAWSTGQENSPLHF
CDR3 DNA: TGTGCCTGGAGTACCGGACAGGAAAATTCACCCCTCCACTTT

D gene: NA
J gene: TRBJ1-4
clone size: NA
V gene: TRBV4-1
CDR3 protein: CASSQRHTFPRVEKLFF
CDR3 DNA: TGCGCCAGCAGCCAACGCCACACCTTCCCGCGAGTGGAAAAACTGTTTTTT

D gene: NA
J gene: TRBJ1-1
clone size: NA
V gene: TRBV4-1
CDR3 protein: CASSQGGFLNMLGGRLNTEAFF
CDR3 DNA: TGCGCCAGCAGCCAGGGAGGGTTTCTCAATATGTTGGGCGGCAGGCTGAACACTGAAGCTTTCTTT

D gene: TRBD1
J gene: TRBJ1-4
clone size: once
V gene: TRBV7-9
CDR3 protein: CASSLTQGANEKLFF
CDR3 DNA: TGTGCCAGCAGCCTCACACAGGGGGCTAATGAAAAACTGTTTTTT

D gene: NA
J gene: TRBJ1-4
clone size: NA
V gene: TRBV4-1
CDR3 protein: CASSFGPSTNEKLFF
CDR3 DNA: TGCGCCAGCAGCTTTGGCCCTTCAACTAATGAAAAACTGTTTTTT

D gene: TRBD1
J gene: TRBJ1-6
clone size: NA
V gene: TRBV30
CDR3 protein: CAWIPGQAGWFSPLHF
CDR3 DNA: TGTGCCTGGATACCCGGACAGGCTGGGTGGTTTTCACCCCTCCACTTT

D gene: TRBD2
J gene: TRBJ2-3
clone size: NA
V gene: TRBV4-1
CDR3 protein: CASSQRTSGSSGDTQYF
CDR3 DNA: TGCGCCAGCAGCCAAAGGACTAGCGGGAGTTCTGGAGATACGCAGTATTTT

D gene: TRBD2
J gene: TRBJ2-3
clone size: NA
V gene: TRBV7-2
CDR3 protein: CASSLVGSSGTDTQYF
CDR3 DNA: TGTGCCAGCAGCTTAGTGGGGTCTAGCGGCACGGATACGCAGTATTTT

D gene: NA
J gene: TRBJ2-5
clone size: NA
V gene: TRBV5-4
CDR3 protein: CASSPTGLETQYF
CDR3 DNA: TGTGCCAGCAGCCCAACAGGGTTAGAGACCCAGTACTTC

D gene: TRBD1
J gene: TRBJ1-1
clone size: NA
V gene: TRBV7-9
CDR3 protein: CASSLTGEVAFF
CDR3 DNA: TGTGCCAGCAGCCTGACAGGGGAGGTAGCTTTCTTT

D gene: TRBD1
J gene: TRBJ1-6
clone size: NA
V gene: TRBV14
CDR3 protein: CASSLRQGGPYNSPLHF
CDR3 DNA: TGTGCCAGCAGCCTCCGACAGGGTGGGCCCTATAATTCACCCCTCCACTTT

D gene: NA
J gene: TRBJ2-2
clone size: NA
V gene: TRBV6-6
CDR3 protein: CASSYSQGSELFF
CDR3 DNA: TGTGCCAGCAGTTACTCGCAGGGCTCGGAGCTGTTTTTT

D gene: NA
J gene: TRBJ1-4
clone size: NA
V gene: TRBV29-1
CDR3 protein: CSVFFQGNEKLFF
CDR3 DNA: TGCAGCGTTTTTTTTCAGGGAAATGAAAAACTGTTTTTT

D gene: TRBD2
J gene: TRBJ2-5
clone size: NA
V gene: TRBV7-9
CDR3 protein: CASSGGGPQETQYF
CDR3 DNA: TGTGCCAGCAGCGGGGGGGGTCCCCAAGAGACCCAGTACTTC

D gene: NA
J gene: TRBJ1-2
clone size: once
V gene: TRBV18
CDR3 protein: CASVDQLDGGYTF
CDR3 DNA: TGTGCCAGTGTGGACCAACTTGATGGGGGCTACACCTTC

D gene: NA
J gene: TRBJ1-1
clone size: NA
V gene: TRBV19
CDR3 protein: CASSIEGAITEAFF
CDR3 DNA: TGTGCCAGTAGTATAGAGGGGGCAATCACTGAAGCTTTCTTT

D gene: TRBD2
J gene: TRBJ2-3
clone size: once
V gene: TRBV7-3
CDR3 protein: CASSVGLAGRTDTQYF
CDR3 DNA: TGTGCCAGCAGCGTGGGACTAGCGGGCCGCACAGATACGCAGTATTTT

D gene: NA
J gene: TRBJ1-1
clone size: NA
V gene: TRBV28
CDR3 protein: CASSGTGLMNTEAFF
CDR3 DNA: TGTGCCAGCAGCGGAACAGGGCTAATGAACACTGAAGCTTTCTTT

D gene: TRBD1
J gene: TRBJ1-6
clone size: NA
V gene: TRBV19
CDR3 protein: CASSIQGANSPLHF
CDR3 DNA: TGTGCCAGTAGTATCCAGGGGGCGAATTCACCCCTCCACTTT

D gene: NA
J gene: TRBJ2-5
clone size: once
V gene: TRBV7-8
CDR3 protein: CASRPARRVGETQYF
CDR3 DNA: TGTGCCTCCCGTCCGGCTAGGCGGGTGGGAGAGACCCAGTACTTC

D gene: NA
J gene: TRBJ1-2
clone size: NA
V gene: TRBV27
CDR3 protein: CASSSLGTANYGYTF
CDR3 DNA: TGTGCCAGCAGTTCCCTAGGGACGGCTAACTATGGCTACACCTTC

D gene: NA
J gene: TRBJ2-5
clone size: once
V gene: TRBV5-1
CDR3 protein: CASSLVGREETQYF
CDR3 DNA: TGCGCCAGCAGCTTGGTAGGACGCGAGGAGACCCAGTACTTC